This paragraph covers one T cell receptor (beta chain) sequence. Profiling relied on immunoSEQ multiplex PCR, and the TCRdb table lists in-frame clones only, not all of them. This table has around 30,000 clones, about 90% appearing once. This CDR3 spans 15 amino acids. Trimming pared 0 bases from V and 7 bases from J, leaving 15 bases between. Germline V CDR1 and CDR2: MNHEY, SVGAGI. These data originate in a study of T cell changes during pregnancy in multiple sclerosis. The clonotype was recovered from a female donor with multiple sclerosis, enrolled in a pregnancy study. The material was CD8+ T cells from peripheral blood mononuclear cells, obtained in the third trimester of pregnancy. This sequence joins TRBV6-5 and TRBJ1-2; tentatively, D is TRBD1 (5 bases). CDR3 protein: CASSYSRGSHSGYTF. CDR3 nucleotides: TGTGCCAGCAGTTACTCCCGGGGGAGTCATTCTGGCTACACCTTC.